This T cell receptor (beta chain) derives from a study of shared clonotypes between healthy human individuals. Unmatched junction bases numbered 5, after V lost 4 bases and J lost 2 bases. Germline CDR1 is SGHVS and CDR2 is FQNEAQ. The CDR3 totals 14 residues. Findings and caveats of the study: Naive subsets tended to show greater estimated richness than memory subsets.

As for this clone: Its antigen remains unknown.

The assay was immunoSEQ multiplex PCR, and TCRdb's table has in-frame clones only and misses some. The repertoire holds approximately 980,000 clones, with around 80% as singletons. The source is a man younger than 35 in good health. The chain joins TRBV7-8 to TRBJ2-7, with 7 bases aligning to TRBD1. Sequences were obtained from memory CD4+ T cells sorted from blood. The subset was: CD45RA-negative fraction. CDR3 in amino acids: CASSSNTGAYEQYF. CDR3 sequence (DNA): TGTGCCAGCAGCTCAAACACAGGGGCCTACGAGCAGTACTTC.